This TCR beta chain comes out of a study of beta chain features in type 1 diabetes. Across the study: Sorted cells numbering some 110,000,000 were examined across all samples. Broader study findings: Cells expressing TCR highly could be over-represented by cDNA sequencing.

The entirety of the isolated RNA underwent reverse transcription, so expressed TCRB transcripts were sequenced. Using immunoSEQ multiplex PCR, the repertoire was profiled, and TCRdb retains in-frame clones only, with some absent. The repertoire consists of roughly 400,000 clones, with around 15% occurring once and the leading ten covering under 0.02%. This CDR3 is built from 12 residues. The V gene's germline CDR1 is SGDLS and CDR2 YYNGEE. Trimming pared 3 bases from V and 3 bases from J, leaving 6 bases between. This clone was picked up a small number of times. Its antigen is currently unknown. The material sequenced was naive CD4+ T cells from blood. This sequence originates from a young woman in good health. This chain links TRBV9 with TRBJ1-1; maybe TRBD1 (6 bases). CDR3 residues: CASSGQDTEAFF. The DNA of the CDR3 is TGTGCCAGCAGCGGACAGGACACTGAAGCTTTCTTT. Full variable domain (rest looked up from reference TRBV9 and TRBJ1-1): DSGVTQTPKHLITATGQRVTLRCSPRSGDLSVYWYQQSLDQGLQFLIQYYNGEERAKGNILERFSAQQFPDLHSELNLSSLELGDSALYFCASSGQDTEAFFGQGTRLTVV.